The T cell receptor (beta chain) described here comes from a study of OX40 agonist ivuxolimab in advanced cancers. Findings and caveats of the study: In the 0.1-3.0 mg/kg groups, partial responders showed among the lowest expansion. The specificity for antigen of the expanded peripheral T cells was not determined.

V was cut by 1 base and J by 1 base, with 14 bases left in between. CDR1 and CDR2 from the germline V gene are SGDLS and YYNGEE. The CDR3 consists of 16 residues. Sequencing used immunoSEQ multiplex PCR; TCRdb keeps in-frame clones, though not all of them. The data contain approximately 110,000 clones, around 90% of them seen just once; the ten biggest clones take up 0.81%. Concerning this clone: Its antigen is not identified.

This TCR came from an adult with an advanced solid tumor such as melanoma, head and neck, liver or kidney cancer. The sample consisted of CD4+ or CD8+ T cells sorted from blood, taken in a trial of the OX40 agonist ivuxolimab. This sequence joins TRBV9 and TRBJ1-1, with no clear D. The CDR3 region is CASSVPPGPPNTEAFF. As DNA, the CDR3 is TGTGCCAGCAGCGTACCCCCCGGACCGCCGAACACTGAAGCTTTCTTT.